The rows below give T cell receptor beta chains drawn from one sample of a study of blood T cell repertoires in COVID-19. Sequenced by immunoSEQ multiplex PCR; TCRdb stores in-frame clones only, minus some. The data contain about 150,000 clones, 70% to 90% of them singletons. Sequenced material: peripheral blood. The receptor source for this set is a woman aged 70-85 years with acute or convalescent COVID-19. The CDR3 runs from the conserved cysteine through the conserved F or W. D genes are given only for firm matches. Size tells how often a clone was seen (once, few, many) or the class of an expanded clone, and some rows leave it out.

d_call	clone_size	v_call	j_call	cdr3_aa	cdr3_nt
TRBD1	few	TRBV3-1/TRBV3-2	TRBJ1-2	CASSDGTVYGYTF	TGTGCCAGCAGCGACGGGACAGTATATGGCTACACCTTC
TRBD1	.	TRBV18	TRBJ1-1	CASSLPDRANTEAFF	TGTGCCAGCTCGCTTCCGGACAGGGCGAACACTGAAGCTTTCTTT
.	.	TRBV18	TRBJ1-4	CASSPGQTATNEKLFF	TGTGCCAGCTCACCGGGGCAGACTGCAACTAATGAAAAACTGTTTTTT
TRBD1	.	TRBV6-5	TRBJ1-6	CAGGQGGSYNSPLHF	TGTGCCGGGGGACAGGGAGGCTCCTATAATTCACCCCTCCACTTT
.	.	TRBV11-3	TRBJ1-4	CAAAGRVEKLFF	TGTGCCGCAGCTGGGCGAGTTGAAAAACTGTTTTTT
TRBD1	.	TRBV6-2/TRBV6-3	TRBJ1-6	CASSLQGKWNSPLHF	TGTGCCAGCAGTTTACAGGGGAAGTGGAATTCACCCCTCCACTTT
.	.	TRBV2	TRBJ1-2	CASSDQGLGGYTF	TGTGCCAGCAGTGACCAGGGCCTCGGAGGCTACACCTTC
TRBD2	.	TRBV27	TRBJ2-1	CASSTRLAGDSYNEQFF	TGTGCCAGCAGTACCCGACTAGCGGGGGATTCCTACAATGAGCAGTTCTTC
.	.	TRBV11-2	TRBJ2-2	CASSLGGKAGELFF	TGTGCCAGCAGCTTAGGCGGGAAGGCCGGGGAGCTGTTTTTT
TRBD2	.	TRBV4-1	TRBJ2-1	CASSQVGLAGGGNEQFF	TGCGCCAGCAGCCAAGTGGGCCTAGCGGGGGGTGGGAATGAGCAGTTCTTC
TRBD1	.	TRBV19	TRBJ2-2	CASRGGDRSTGELFF	TGTGCCAGTAGGGGTGGGGACAGGAGCACCGGGGAGCTGTTTTTT
.	.	TRBV4-3	TRBJ1-6	CASSRLDNNSPLHF	TGCGCCAGCAGCCGGTTGGACAATAATTCACCCCTCCACTTT
TRBD1	.	TRBV29-1	TRBJ1-5	CSVEFGTGNQPQHF	TGCAGCGTTGAATTTGGGACAGGGAATCAGCCCCAGCATTTT